This entry features one T cell receptor beta chain sequence. The antigen remains unidentified. The data originate from a study of PD-L1 blockade in urothelial cancer. Study-level background: Anywhere from 0 to 3 prior chemotherapy regimens had been received by patients. Blood yielded a median of around 140,000 T cells per sample.

The study's findings and limits: A pretreatment blood TCR clonality that fell below the median predicted better progression-free and overall survival.

CDR1 is MDHEN, CDR2 SYDVKM, per germline. The CDR3 length is 17 residues. V lost 4 bases and J 4 bases, leaving 20 bases between the germline ends. Assay used: immunoSEQ multiplex PCR; TCRdb lists only in-frame clones, some missing. The sample records under 120,000 clones, approximately 85% being singletons. This sequence joins TRBV28 and TRBJ2-1, with TRBD2 as a possible D gene (6 bases). The sample here was PBMCs, taken around atezolizumab (anti-PD-L1) treatment. The receptor comes from a man in his fifties with urothelial cancer. CDR3 residues: CASSSPRGRNPYNEQFF. CDR3 sequence (DNA): TGTGCCAGCAGTTCCCCCCGAGGGAGGAATCCGTACAATGAGCAGTTCTTC.